This T cell receptor beta chain originates from a study of Graves' ophthalmopathy and Graves' hyperthyroidism. Study outcomes and limitations: Ophthalmopathy progression predictions by the model showed around 72% specificity and 60% to 71% sensitivity.

Moderately to severely active ophthalmopathy under 3 months, CAS at least 3, NOSPECS at least 4. Clinical symptoms, serum thyroxine, TRAb, thyroid ultrasound and orbital computed tomography formed the basis of diagnosis. As the starting material, over 9 ml of fresh peripheral blood yielded the PBMCs. The ends were cut back, 5 bases at V and 3 bases at J, with 11 bases in the middle. CDR1 is LNHDA and CDR2 is SQIVND in the germline V gene (reference sequence). CDR3 length: 14 amino acids. There are many counts of this clonotype. No antigen is known for it. Amplification of the TCR beta CDR3 regions used RNA transcripts (as template). Second-round multiplex PCR came after first-round RT-PCR with HTBI primers. TCRdb itself ran the multiplex PCR reads through MiXCR, one entry per CDR3 protein. The table includes hundreds of thousands of distinct CDR3 sequences, about two fifths detected once.

The source is an adult man with Graves' ophthalmopathy. The sequenced material came from peripheral blood. The chain has TRBV19 and TRBJ1-5; D is ambiguous. CDR3 loop: CASSRTELNQPQHF. The CDR3, as DNA: TGTGCCAGTAGTCGGACGGAACTCAATCAGCCCCAGCATTTT.